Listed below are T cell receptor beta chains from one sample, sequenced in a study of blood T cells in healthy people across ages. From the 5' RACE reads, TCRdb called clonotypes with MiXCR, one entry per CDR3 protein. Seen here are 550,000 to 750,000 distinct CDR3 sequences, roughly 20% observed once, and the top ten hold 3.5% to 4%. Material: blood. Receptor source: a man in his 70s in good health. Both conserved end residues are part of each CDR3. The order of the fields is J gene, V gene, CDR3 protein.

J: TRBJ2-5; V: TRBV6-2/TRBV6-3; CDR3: CASSDLGTAFQETQYF
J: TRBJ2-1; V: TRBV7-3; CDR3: CASSLEGPPYNEQFF
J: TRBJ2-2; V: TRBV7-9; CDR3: CASSSGTGNTGELFF
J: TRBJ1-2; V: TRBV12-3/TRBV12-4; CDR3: CASSQLGGHGYTF
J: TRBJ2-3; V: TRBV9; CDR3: CASSPRPPASTDTQYF
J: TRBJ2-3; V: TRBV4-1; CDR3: CASSQEGSGRVPDTQYF
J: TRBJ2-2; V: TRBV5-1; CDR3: CASSFSAPGAGELFF
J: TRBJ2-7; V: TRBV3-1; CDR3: CASSQGRGNLYF
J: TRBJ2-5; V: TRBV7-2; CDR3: CASSTDRGRKTQYF
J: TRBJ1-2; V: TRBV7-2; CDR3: CASSTRQGPYGYTF
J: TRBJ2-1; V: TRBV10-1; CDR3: CASSELRGDYNEQFF
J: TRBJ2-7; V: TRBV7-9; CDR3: CASSSVSAYEQYF
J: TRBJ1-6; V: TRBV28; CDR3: CASSSGTGISPLHF
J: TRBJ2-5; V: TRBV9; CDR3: CASSTQGVRETQYF
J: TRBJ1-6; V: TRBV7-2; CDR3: CASSLGHSPLHF
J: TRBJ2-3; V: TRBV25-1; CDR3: CASSDSTLSTDTQYF
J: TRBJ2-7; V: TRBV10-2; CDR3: CASSDWVQGNYEQYF
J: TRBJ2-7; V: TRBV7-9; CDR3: CASSSNREVYEQYF
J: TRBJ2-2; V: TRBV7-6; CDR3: CASSLAISPITNTGELFF
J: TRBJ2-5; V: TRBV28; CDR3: CASTGQYQETQYF
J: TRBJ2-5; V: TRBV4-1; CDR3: CASRRGGEGLETQYF
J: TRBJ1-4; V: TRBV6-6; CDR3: CASGQVQEKLFF
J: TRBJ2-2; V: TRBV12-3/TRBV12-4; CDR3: CASSGTSWLFF
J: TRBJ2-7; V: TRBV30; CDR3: CAWSVQGSYEQYF
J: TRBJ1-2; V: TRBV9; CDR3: CASSAGQGDYGYTF
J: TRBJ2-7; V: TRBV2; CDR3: CASSEGPRAKQYF
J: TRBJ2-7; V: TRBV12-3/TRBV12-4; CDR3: CASSSTDSSYEQYF
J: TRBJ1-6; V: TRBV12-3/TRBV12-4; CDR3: CASRDRWNSPLHF
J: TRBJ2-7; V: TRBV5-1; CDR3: CASSLAVDRGYEQYF